The rows below give T cell receptor beta chains drawn from one sample of a study of CD8 T cells in ankylosing spondylitis. TCRdb reprocessed the 5' RACE reads with MiXCR, giving one entry per CDR3 protein. The table records under 250,000 distinct CDR3 sequences, more than 9% of them present only once. The specimen was blood, either unsorted or a sorted T cell fraction (not recorded which). These receptors all stem from a male donor with ankylosing spondylitis or in good health (not recorded which). The CDR3 runs from the conserved cysteine through the conserved F or W. D genes are given only for firm matches. A row's size may be missing; if present it is once, few, many or a size class.

size,D,V,J,CDR3,DNA
-,-,TRBV18,TRBJ2-7,CVSFAGVSSYEQYF,TGTGTCAGCTTTGCAGGGGTCAGCTCCTACGAGCAGTACTTC
few,-,TRBV2,TRBJ2-3,CASNPTTIAPCPRTDTQYF,TGTGCCAGCAACCCCACAACTATAGCGCCTTGCCCCCGAACAGATACGCAGTATTTT
many,-,TRBV11-2,TRBJ2-1,CASSLQGGGYNEQFF,TGTGCCAGCAGCTTACAGGGTGGCGGCTACAATGAGCAGTTCTTC
many,TRBD2,TRBV5-1,TRBJ2-1,CASSRETSGGYNEQFF,TGCGCCAGCAGTCGTGAGACTAGCGGGGGCTACAATGAGCAGTTCTTC
many,TRBD2,TRBV25-1,TRBJ2-3,CATLAGTDTQYF,TGTGCCACCCTAGCGGGGACCGATACGCAGTATTTT
many,TRBD2,TRBV19,TRBJ2-1,CASIESGGLMNNEQFF,TGTGCCAGTATAGAGAGCGGGGGGCTTATGAACAATGAGCAGTTCTTC
many,TRBD2,TRBV20-1,TRBJ2-7,CSARRYRLAGAYEQYF,TGCAGTGCTAGGCGTTATCGGCTAGCGGGAGCCTACGAGCAGTACTTC
many,-,TRBV20-1,TRBJ2-2,CSARGPGTSNTGELFF,TGCAGTGCTAGAGGTCCCGGGACATCGAACACCGGGGAGCTGTTTTTT
many,-,TRBV12-3/TRBV12-4,TRBJ1-2,CASSPTGTLVYRYTF,TGTGCCAGCAGCCCCACCGGGACACTTGTTTACCGCTACACCTTC
many,-,TRBV20-1,TRBJ2-5,CSARVVSEETQYF,TGCAGTGCTAGAGTGGTCAGCGAAGAGACCCAGTACTTC
-,TRBD2,TRBV11-2,TRBJ2-7,CASSFSGTSGPLPYEQYF,TGTGCCAGCAGCTTCTCCGGGACTAGCGGGCCCCTCCCCTACGAGCAGTACTTC
few,-,TRBV25-1,TRBJ2-5,CASSDSAGQKRQYF,TGTGCCAGCAGTGATTCGGCAGGGCAAAAGCGGCAGTACTTC
few,-,TRBV7-9,TRBJ1-4,CASSLAGSTEKLFF,TGTGCCAGCAGCTTAGCGGGGAGTACCGAAAAACTGTTTTTT
many,TRBD2,TRBV7-2,TRBJ2-1,CASSYPGTSINEVFF,TGTGCCAGCAGCTATCCGGGGACTAGCATAAATGAAGTGTTCTTC
many,-,TRBV5-1,TRBJ2-2,CASSSLAADTGELFF,TGCGCCAGCAGCTCCTTAGCGGCCGACACCGGGGAGCTGTTTTTT
many,TRBD1,TRBV12-3/TRBV12-4,TRBJ1-6,CASSPRTGNNSPLHF,TGTGCCAGCAGTCCCCGGACAGGGAATAATTCACCCCTCCACTTT
many,-,TRBV12-3/TRBV12-4,TRBJ2-7,CASTKSPYEQYF,TGTGCCAGCACCAAATCTCCCTACGAGCAGTACTTC
many,TRBD1,TRBV6-5,TRBJ1-2,CASSYIRALVGQGPMGYTF,TGTGCCAGCAGTTACATTCGGGCCCTCGTGGGACAGGGGCCGATGGGCTACACCTTC
many,-,TRBV2,TRBJ1-1,CASRTFEAFF,TGTGCCAGCAGGACCTTTGAAGCTTTCTTT
many,TRBD1,TRBV20-1,TRBJ1-6,CSAFLGTGSNSPLHF,TGCAGTGCTTTCCTCGGGACAGGGTCGAATTCACCCCTCCACTTT
many,TRBD1,TRBV7-8,TRBJ2-3,CASSKTGWTDTQYF,TGTGCCAGCAGCAAGACAGGGTGGACAGATACGCAGTATTTT
many,TRBD2,TRBV20-1,TRBJ2-1,CSARDPTGGYNEQFF,TGCAGTGCTAGAGATCCGACGGGGGGTTACAATGAGCAGTTCTTC
-,-,TRBV29-1,TRBJ2-7,CSVGESASYEQYF,TGCAGCGTTGGTGAGTCAGCGTCCTACGAGCAGTACTTC
few,TRBD2,TRBV5-5,TRBJ2-3,CASSFSGRANVDTQYF,TGTGCCAGCAGCTTTAGCGGGAGGGCGAATGTAGATACGCAGTATTTT
-,-,TRBV10-3,TRBJ2-2,CAIRAERLNTGELFF,TGTGCCATCAGGGCAGAGCGATTGAACACCGGGGAGCTGTTTTTT
-,TRBD2,TRBV25-1,TRBJ2-5,CASGERTSGSGTQYF,TGTGCCAGCGGTGAAAGGACTAGCGGGAGCGGGACCCAGTACTTC
many,-,TRBV4-1,TRBJ2-1,CASSQGIWGNEQFF,TGCGCCAGCAGCCAAGGGATCTGGGGCAATGAGCAGTTCTTC
many,-,TRBV5-1,TRBJ2-7,CASSPDGDTLAYEQYF,TGCGCCAGCAGCCCAGACGGGGACACCCTCGCCTACGAGCAGTACTTC
many,TRBD1,TRBV6-1,TRBJ1-1,CASTLRQGRAEAFF,TGTGCCAGCACCCTCAGACAGGGAAGGGCTGAAGCTTTCTTT
many,TRBD2,TRBV13,TRBJ2-1,CASSSLGGRSYNEQFF,TGTGCCAGCAGCTCCCTCGGGGGGAGATCCTACAATGAGCAGTTCTTC
-,TRBD1,TRBV13,TRBJ2-5,CASTRSQGAEQETQYF,TGTGCCAGCACCCGATCACAGGGGGCTGAACAAGAGACCCAGTACTTC
-,TRBD1,TRBV7-9,TRBJ1-1,CASSQGGSDGTEAFF,TGTGCCAGCAGCCAGGGGGGTTCGGATGGCACTGAAGCTTTCTTT